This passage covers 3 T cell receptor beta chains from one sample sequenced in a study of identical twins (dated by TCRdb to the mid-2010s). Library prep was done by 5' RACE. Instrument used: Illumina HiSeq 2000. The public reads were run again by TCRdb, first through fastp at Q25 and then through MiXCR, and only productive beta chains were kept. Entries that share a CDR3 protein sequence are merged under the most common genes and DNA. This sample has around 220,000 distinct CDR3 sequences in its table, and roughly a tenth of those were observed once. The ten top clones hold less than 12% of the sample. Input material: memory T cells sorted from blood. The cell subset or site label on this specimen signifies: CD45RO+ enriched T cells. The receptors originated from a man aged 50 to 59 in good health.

The CDR3 nucleotides are TGCGCCAGCAGCCCCGAGGCTAGCGGGGGGGTACCCTACAATGAGCAGTTCTTC. It encodes CASSPEASGGVPYNEQFF. The J gene is TRBJ2-1, the V gene TRBV4-3, with 12 bases aligning to TRBD2. The CDR3 contains 18 residues. V shed 4 bases and J 2 bases; nucleotides not matched to a gene: 9. Germline V gives CDR1 LGHNA, CDR2 YSLEER.

The CDR3: CAISESPTGNTEAFF. The CDR3 nucleotides are TGTGCCATCAGTGAGTCACCGACAGGGAACACTGAAGCTTTCTTT. The J gene is TRBJ1-1, the V gene TRBV10-3, with D maybe TRBD1 (6 bases). With 0 bases removed from V and 1 base from J, the gap between germline ends came to 9 bases. This CDR3 region has 15 residues. Germline lookup yields CDR1 ENHRY and CDR2 SYGVKD.

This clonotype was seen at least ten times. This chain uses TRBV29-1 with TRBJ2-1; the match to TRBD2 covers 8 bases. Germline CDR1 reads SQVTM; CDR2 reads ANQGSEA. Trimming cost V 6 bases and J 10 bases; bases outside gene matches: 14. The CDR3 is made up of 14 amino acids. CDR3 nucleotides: TGCAGCGTCCCGGGACTAGGGTCCGGGGGAGAGCAGTTCTTC. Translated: CSVPGLGSGGEQFF.